This T cell receptor (beta chain) is drawn from a study of CD8 T cells in Susac syndrome. With random hexamers, about 0.45 to 1 ug RNA was reverse transcribed. MiXCR was run by TCRdb on the immunoSEQ multiplex PCR reads, yielding one entry per CDR3 protein. This table holds 150,000 or so distinct CDR3 sequences, just under 95% found once. The CDR3 contains 14 residues. V was pared by 7 bases and J by 6 bases, with 12 bases of the junction left unmatched. Germline V gene data show CDR1 as SQVTM and CDR2 as ANQGSEA. The V gene is TRBV29-1, the J gene TRBJ1-2, with 9 bases lining up with TRBD1. The clonotype comes from a human donor in good health. Sequencing input: CD4+ T cells from PBMCs. The CDR3 protein is CSAPGQGEEDGYTF. CDR3 in DNA: TGCAGCGCTCCGGGACAGGGAGAAGAGGATGGCTACACCTTC.